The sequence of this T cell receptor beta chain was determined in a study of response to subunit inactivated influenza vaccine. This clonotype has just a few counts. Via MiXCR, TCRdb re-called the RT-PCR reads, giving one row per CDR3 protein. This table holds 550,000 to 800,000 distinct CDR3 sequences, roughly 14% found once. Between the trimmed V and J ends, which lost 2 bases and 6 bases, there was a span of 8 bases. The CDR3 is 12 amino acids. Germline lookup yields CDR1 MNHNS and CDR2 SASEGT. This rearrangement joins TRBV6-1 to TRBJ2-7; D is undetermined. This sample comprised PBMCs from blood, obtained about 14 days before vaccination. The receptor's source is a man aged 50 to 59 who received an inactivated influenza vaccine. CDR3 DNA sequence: TGTGCCAGCAGTGAATTTGGCGGCGAGCAGTACTTC. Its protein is CASSEFGGEQYF.